This T cell receptor (beta chain) was documented in a study of blood T cell repertoires in COVID-19. Study-wide context: Some COVID-19 samples were acute and others convalescent; all came from the United States, Italy and Spain. T cells, B-cell-depleted T cells, or PBMCs provided the cDNA or gDNA that served as material.

In the study's own analysis: Cell counts per sample came from amplifying reference gene primers. Profiling relied on immunoSEQ multiplex PCR, and the TCRdb table lists in-frame clones only, not all of them. The V and J calls and clone size are taken from that table; D and trimming were inferred from the DNA. This table holds under 20,000 clones, 75% to 90% found once. CDR1 is SGHTA and CDR2 is FQGNSA in the germline V gene. This CDR3 region has 16 residues. The ends were cut back, 5 bases at V and 1 base at J, with 12 bases in the middle. Sequenced material: peripheral blood. The J gene is TRBJ2-6, the V gene TRBV7-2; D unclear. The source of this sequence is a human donor in a cohort sampled during active COVID-19. The CDR3 DNA sequence: TGTGCCAGCAGCCTTCAACCGAGGTCTGGGGCCAACGTCCTGACTTTC. Its translation: CASSLQPRSGANVLTF. Full variable domain (outside the CDR3, taken from reference TRBV7-2 and TRBJ2-6): GAGVSQSPSNKVTEKGKDVELRCDPISGHTALYWYRQSLGQGLEFLIYFQGNSAPDKSGLPSDRFSAERTGGSVSTLTIQRTQQEDSAVYLCASSLQPRSGANVLTFGAGSRLTVL.